This T cell receptor (beta chain) emerged from a study of shared clonotypes between healthy human individuals. Broader study findings: Among non-shared clonotypes, generation probabilities were lower than among those shared by all four donors.

In the naive CD8 group, cells lacked CD45RO and were positively selected for CCR7, so terminally differentiated effector memory CD45RA+ cells were left out. CDR3 length equals 15 residues. CDR1 and CDR2 from the germline V gene are SGHVS and FNYEAQ. The ends were cut back, 1 base at V and 5 bases at J, with 15 bases in the middle. TCRdb's copy holds only in-frame clones and misses some; the assay was immunoSEQ multiplex PCR. This sample carries 1.5 million to 2.5 million clones, approximately 94% of them seen once, and the ten largest clones take roughly 1.2%. This clone was counted once. Its target is unknown.

Specimen: naive CD8+ T cells sorted from blood. The receptor was derived from a young man in good health. The gene calls are TRBV7-6 and TRBJ2-7; D possibly matches TRBD1 or TRBD2 (6 bases each). The CDR3 DNA is TGTGCCAGCAGCTTAGTTTTGGAGGGGGACGACGAGCAGTACTTC. This translates into CASSLVLEGDDEQYF. Supplemented by reference TRBV7-6 and TRBJ2-7, the full variable domain reads GAGVSQSPRYKVTKRGQDVALRCDPISGHVSLYWYRQALGQGPEFLTYFNYEAQQDKSGLPNDRFSAERPEGSISTLTIQRTEQRDSAMYRCASSLVLEGDDEQYFGPGTRLTVT.